This passage covers 2 T cell receptor beta chains from one sample sequenced in a study of OX40 agonist ivuxolimab in advanced cancers. Repertoires were generated with immunoSEQ multiplex PCR, while TCRdb's copy carries only in-frame clones and drops some. The sample includes about 10,000 clones, 77% of them seen just once. The sequences come from CD4+ or CD8+ T cells sorted from blood, collected in a trial of the OX40 agonist ivuxolimab. Receptors originate from an adult with an advanced solid tumor such as melanoma, head and neck, liver or kidney cancer.

This chain joins TRBV28 and TRBJ1-4, with D perhaps TRBD1 (6 bases). V was clipped by 6 bases and J by 12 bases, with 14 bases between them. The CDR3 has 12 residues. Germline V lookup: CDR1 MDHEN, CDR2 SYDVKM. The CDR3 DNA follows: TGTGCCAGCAGCTCAACAGGGATTGAACTGTTTTTT. It specifies CASSSTGIELFF.

The chain carries TRBV5-1 and TRBJ2-7, with D unclear. In germline, CDR1 is SGHRS, CDR2 YFSETQ. CDR3 length: 13 residues. V dropped 0 bases and J dropped 2 bases, with 6 bases sitting between them. The CDR3 spells CASSLGRPYEQYF. The CDR3 DNA sequence: TGCGCCAGCAGCTTGGGCAGACCCTACGAGCAGTACTTC.